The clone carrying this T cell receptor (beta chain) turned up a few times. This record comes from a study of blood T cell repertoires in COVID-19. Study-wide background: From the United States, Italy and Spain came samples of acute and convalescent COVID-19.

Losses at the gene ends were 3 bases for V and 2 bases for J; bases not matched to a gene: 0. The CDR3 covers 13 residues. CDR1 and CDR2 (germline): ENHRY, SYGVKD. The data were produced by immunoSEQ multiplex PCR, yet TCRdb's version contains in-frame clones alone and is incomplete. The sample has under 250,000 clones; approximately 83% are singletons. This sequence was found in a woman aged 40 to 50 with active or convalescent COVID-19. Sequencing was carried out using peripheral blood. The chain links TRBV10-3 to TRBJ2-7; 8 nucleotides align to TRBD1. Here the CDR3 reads CAISEQGAYEQYF. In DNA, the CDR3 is TGTGCCATCAGTGAACAGGGGGCCTACGAGCAGTACTTC.